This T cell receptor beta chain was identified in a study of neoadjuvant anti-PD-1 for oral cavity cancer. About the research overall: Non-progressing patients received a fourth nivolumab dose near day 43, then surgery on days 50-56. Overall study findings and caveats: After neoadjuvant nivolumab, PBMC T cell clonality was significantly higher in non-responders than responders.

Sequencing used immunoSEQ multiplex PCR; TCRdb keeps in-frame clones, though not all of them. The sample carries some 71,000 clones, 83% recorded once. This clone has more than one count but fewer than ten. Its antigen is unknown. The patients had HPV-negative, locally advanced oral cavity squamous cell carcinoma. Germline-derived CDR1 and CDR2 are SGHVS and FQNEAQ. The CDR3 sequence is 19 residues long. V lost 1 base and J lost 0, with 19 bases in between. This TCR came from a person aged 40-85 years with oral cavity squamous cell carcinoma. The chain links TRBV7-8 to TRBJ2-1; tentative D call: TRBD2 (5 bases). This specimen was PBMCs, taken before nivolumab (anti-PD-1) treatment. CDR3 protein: CASSLESSRWENSYNEQFF. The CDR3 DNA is TGTGCCAGCAGCTTAGAGTCATCCCGTTGGGAGAACTCCTACAATGAGCAGTTCTTC.